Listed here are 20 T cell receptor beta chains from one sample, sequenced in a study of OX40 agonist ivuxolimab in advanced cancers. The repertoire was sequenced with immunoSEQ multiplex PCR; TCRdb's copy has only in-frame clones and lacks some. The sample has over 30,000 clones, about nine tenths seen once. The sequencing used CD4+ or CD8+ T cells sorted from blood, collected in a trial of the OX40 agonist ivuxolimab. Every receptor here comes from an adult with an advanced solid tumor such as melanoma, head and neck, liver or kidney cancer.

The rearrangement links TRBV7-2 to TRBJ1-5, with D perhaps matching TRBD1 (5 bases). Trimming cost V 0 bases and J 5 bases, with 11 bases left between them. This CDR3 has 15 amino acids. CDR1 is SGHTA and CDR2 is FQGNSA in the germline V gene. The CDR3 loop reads CASSLALGGDQPQHF. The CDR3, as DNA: TGTGCCAGCAGCTTAGCGCTGGGGGGGGATCAGCCCCAGCATTTT.

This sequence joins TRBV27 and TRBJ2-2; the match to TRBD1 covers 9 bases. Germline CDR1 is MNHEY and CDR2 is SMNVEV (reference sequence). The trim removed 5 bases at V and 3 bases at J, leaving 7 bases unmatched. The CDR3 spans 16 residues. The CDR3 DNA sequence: TGTGCCAGCAGTCCACACAGGGGGCTTTACACCGGGGAGCTGTTTTTT. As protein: CASSPHRGLYTGELFF.

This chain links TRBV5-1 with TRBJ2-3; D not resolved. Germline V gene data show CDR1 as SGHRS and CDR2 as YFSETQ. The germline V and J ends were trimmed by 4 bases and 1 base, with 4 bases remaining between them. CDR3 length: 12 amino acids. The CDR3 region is CASSPGTDTQYF. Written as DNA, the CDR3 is TGCGCCAGCAGCCCGGGCACAGATACGCAGTATTTT. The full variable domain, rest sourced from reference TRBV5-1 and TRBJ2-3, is KAGVTQTPRYLIKTRGQQVTLSCSPISGHRSVSWYQQTPGQGLQFLFEYFSETQRNKGNFPGRFSGRQFSNSRSEMNVSTLELGDSALYLCASSPGTDTQYFGPGTRLTVL.

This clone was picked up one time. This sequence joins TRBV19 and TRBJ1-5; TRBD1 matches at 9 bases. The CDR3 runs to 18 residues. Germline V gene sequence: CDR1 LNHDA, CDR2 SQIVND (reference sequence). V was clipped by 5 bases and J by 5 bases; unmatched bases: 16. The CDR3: CASSVYGTGGLNDQPQHF. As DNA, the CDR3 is TGTGCCAGTAGTGTGTACGGAACAGGGGGCCTGAATGATCAGCCCCAGCATTTT. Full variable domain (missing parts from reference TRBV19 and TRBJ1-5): DGGITQSPKYLFRKEGQNVTLSCEQNLNHDAMYWYRQDPGQGLRLIYYSQIVNDFQKGDIAEGYSVSREKKESFPLTVTSAQKNPTAFYLCASSVYGTGGLNDQPQHFGDGTRLSIL.

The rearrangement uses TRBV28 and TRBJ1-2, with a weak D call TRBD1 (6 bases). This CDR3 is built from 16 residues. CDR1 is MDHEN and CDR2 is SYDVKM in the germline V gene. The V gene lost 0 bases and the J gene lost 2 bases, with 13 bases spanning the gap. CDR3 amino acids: CASSLWDSTKNYGYTF. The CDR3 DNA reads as TGTGCCAGCAGTTTATGGGACAGCACCAAGAACTATGGCTACACCTTC.

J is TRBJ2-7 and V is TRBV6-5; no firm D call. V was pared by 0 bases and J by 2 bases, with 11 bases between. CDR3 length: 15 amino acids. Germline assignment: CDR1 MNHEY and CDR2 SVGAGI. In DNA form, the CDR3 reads TGTGCCAGCAGTTACTCGTCCGAATATCCCTACGAGCAGTACTTC. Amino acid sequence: CASSYSSEYPYEQYF.

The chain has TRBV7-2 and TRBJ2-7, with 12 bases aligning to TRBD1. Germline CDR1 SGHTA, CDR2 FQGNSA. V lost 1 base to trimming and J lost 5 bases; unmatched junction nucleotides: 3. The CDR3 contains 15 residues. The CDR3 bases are TGTGCCAGCAGCTTAGGGCGGGACAGGGGGCACGAGCAGTACTTC. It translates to CASSLGRDRGHEQYF.

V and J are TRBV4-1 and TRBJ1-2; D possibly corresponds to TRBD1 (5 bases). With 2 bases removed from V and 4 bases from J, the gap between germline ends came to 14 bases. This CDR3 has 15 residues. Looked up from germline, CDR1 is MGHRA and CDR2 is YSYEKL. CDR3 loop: CASSQPGRWGYGYTF. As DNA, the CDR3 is TGCGCCAGCAGCCAACCGGGACGATGGGGCTATGGCTACACCTTC.

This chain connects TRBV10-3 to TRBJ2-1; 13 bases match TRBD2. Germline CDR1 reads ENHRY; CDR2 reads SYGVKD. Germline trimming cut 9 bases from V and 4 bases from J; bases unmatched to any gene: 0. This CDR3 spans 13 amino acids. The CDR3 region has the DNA TGTGCCATGGGACTAGCGGGGTACAATGAGCAGTTCTTC. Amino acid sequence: CAMGLAGYNEQFF.

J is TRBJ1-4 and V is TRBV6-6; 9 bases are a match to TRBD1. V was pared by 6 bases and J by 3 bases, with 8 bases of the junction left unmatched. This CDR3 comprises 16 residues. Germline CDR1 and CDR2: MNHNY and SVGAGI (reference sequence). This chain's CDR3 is CASSPRDRVPNEKLFF. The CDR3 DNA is TGTGCCAGCAGCCCCCGGGACAGGGTTCCTAATGAAAAACTGTTTTTT.

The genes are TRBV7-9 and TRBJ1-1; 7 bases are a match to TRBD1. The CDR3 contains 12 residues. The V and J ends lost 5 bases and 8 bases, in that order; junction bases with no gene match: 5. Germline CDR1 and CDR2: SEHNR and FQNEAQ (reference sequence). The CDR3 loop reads CASSPWTGEAFF. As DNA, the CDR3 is TGTGCCAGCAGCCCCTGGACAGGAGAAGCTTTCTTT.

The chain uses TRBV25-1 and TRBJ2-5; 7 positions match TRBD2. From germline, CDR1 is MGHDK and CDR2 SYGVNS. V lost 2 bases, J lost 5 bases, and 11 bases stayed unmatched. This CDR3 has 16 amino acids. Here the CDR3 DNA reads TGTGCCAGCAGTGAAGATGTGGGAGGGCCCCGGGAGACCCAGTACTTC. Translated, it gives CASSEDVGGPRETQYF.

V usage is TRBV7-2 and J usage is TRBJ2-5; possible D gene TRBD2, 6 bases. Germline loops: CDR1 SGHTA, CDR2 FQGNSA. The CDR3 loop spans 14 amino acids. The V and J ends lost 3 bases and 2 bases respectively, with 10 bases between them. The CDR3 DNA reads TGTGCCAGCAGCTTTGCGGGAATGCAAGAGACCCAGTACTTC. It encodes CASSFAGMQETQYF. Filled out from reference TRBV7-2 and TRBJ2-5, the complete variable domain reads GAGVSQSPSNKVTEKGKDVELRCDPISGHTALYWYRQSLGQGLEFLIYFQGNSAPDKSGLPSDRFSAERTGGSVSTLTIQRTQQEDSAVYLCASSFAGMQETQYFGPGTRLLVL.

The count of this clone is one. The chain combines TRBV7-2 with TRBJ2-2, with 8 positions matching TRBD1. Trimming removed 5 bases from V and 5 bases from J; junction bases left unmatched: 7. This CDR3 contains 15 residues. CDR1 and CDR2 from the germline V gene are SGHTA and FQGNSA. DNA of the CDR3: TGTGCCAGCAGCCCGCAGACAGGGGTTACCGGGGAGCTGTTTTTT. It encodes CASSPQTGVTGELFF.

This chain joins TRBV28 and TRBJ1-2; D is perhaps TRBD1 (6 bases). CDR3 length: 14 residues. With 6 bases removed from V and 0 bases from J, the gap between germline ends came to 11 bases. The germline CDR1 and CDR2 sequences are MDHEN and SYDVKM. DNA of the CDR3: TGTGCCAGCAGGCCTCAGGGGACTAACTATGGCTACACCTTC. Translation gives CASRPQGTNYGYTF.

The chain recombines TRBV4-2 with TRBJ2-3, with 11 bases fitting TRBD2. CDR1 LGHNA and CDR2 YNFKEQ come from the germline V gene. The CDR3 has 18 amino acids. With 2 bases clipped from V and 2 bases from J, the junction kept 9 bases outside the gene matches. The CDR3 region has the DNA TGTGCCAGCAGCCAATCGTTACTAGCGGGAGCAAACACAGATACGCAGTATTTT. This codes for CASSQSLLAGANTDTQYF.

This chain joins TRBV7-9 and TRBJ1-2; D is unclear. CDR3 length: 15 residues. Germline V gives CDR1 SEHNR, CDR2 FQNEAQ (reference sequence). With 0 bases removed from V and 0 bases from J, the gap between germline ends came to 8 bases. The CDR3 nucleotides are TGTGCCAGCAGCTTAGCGGGAGGGACTAACTATGGCTACACCTTC. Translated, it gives CASSLAGGTNYGYTF.

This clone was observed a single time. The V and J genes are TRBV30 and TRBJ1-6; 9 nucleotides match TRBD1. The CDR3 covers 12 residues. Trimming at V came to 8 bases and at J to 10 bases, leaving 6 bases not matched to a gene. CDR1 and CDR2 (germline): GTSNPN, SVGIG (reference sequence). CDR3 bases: TGTGCCATGGGACAGGGAAACTCACCCCTCCACTTT. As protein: CAMGQGNSPLHF. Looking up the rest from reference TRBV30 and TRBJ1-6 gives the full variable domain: SQTIHQWPATLVQPVGSPLSLECTVEGTSNPNLYWYRQAAGRGLQLLFYSVGIGQISSEVPQNLSASRPQDRQFILSSKKLLLSDSGFYLCAMGQGNSPLHFGNGTRLTVT.

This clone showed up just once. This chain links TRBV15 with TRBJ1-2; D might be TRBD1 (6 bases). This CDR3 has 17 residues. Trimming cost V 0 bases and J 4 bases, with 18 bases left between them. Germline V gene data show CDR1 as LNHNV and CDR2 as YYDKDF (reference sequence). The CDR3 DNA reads TGTGCCACCAGCAGAGATACCATCCTAACAGGGTTCTATGGCTACACCTTC. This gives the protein CATSRDTILTGFYGYTF.

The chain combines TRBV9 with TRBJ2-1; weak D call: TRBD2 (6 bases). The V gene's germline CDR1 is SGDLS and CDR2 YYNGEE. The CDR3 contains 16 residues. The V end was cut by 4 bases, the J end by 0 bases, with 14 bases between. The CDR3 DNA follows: TGTGCCAGCAGCCCCAGGAGAGCGGGCTCCTACAATGAGCAGTTCTTC. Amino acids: CASSPRRAGSYNEQFF.